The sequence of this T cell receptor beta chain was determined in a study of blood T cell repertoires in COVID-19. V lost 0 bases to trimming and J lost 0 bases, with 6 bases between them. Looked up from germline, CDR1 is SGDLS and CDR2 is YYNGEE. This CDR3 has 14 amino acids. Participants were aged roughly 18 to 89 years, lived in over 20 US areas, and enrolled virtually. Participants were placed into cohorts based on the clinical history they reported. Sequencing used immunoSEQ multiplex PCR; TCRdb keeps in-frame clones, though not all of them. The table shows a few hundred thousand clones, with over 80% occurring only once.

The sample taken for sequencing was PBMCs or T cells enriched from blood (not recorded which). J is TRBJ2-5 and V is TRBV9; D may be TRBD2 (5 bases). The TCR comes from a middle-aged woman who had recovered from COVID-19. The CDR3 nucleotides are TGTGCCAGCAGCGTAGAGGACTACCAAGAGACCCAGTACTTC. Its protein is CASSVEDYQETQYF.